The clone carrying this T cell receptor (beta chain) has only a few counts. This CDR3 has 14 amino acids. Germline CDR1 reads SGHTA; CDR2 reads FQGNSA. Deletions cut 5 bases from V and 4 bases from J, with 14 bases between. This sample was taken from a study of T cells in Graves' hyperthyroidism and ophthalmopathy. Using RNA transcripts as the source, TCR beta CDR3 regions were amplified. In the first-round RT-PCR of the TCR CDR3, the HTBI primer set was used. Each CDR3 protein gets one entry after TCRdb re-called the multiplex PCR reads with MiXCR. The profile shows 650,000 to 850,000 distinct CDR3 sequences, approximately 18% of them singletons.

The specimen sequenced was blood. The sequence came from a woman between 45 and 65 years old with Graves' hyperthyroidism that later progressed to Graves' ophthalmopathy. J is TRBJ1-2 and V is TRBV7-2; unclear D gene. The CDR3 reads CASSRGLSSYGYTF. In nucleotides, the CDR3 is TGTGCCAGCAGCCGAGGCCTCTCCTCCTATGGCTACACCTTC.